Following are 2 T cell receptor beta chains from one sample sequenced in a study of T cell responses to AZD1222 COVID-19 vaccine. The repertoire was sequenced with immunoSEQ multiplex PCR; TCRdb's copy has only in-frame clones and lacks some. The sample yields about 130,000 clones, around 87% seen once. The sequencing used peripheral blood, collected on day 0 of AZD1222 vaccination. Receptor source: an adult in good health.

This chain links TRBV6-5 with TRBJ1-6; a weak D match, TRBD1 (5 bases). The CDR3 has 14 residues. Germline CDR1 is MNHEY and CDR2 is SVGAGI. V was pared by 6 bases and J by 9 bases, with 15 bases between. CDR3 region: CASSGTDVGSPLHF. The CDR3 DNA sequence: TGTGCCAGCAGCGGGACCGATGTAGGTTCACCCCTCCACTTT.

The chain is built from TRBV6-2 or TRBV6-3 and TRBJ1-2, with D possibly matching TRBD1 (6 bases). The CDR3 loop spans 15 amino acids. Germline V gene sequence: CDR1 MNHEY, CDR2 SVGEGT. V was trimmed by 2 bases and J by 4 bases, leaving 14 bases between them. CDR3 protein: CASSYAGGEVYGYTF. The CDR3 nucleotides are TGTGCCAGCAGTTACGCTGGGGGCGAGGTCTATGGCTACACCTTC.